This T cell receptor (beta chain) was observed in a study of T-cell reconstitution after alpha-beta-depleted transplantation in children. Study observations and caveats: As was reported, about two months after transplant, alpha-beta T cells came from several hundred expanded graft clones. Counts and diversity of T cells one year after transplant came mostly from newly produced T cells. Surviving recipient T cells and thymic progenitors accounted for the high day-60 TCRbeta diversity observed in some patients.

Library preparation (for TCRbeta) was performed with unique molecular identifiers. TCRdb re-called the PCR reads through MiXCR, storing one row per CDR3 protein. The sample includes about 77,000 distinct CDR3 sequences, 18% of them seen just once. In its sample, this clonotype is medium-sized. Its antigen is not known. Trimming removed 0 bases from V and 1 base from J, with 12 bases in between. Germline values: CDR1 SEHNR, CDR2 FQNEAQ (reference sequence). The CDR3 runs to 16 residues. Sequencing used PBMCs, mostly from graft donor cells, obtained 360 days after TCRalphabeta/CD19-depleted stem cell transplant. The TCR comes from a male patient aged 2-10 years who had a stem cell transplant for acute lymphoblastic leukemia, so the T cells may come from the graft donor. J is TRBJ1-1 and V is TRBV7-9; weak D call: TRBD1 (5 bases). The CDR3 DNA reads as TGTGCCAGCAGCTTAGCGCTAGGGGAGAGGAACACTGAAGCTTTCTTT. This gives the protein CASSLALGERNTEAFF.